The 23 T cell receptor beta chains presented below share a single source sample, sequenced in a study of shared clonotypes between healthy human individuals. TCRdb's copy holds only in-frame clones and misses some; the assay was immunoSEQ multiplex PCR. The data hold 2,500,000 or so clones, with around 94% observed a single time. The sequenced sample consisted of naive CD4+ T cells sorted from blood. As for subset: CD45RA+ positively selected. These receptor sequences come from a man between 18 and 35 years old in good health.

The J gene is TRBJ2-3, the V gene TRBV5-1, with unresolved D. V was trimmed by 0 bases and J by 3 bases, leaving 14 bases between them. Per germline, CDR1 SGHRS and CDR2 YFSETQ. This CDR3 has 16 amino acids. The CDR3 sequence: CASSLAPFSGTDTQYF. CDR3 DNA: TGCGCCAGCAGCTTGGCCCCCTTCTCCGGTACAGATACGCAGTATTTT. The complete variable domain, with remaining parts taken from reference TRBV5-1 and TRBJ2-3, reads KAGVTQTPRYLIKTRGQQVTLSCSPISGHRSVSWYQQTPGQGLQFLFEYFSETQRNKGNFPGRFSGRQFSNSRSEMNVSTLELGDSALYLCASSLAPFSGTDTQYFGPGTRLTVL.

The chain recombines TRBV7-2 with TRBJ1-2, with 12 bases identical to TRBD1. Germline-derived CDR1 and CDR2 are SGHTA and FQGNSA. The CDR3 sequence is 17 residues long. Trimming cost V 3 bases and J 4 bases; bases outside gene matches: 9. For the CDR3, the DNA is TGTGCCAGCAGCTTGGCGGGACAGGGGGCGAAGAGCTATGGCTACACCTTC. Protein product: CASSLAGQGAKSYGYTF.

V gene TRBV4-3 combines with J gene TRBJ2-1, with 10 bases lining up with TRBD2. J lost 4 bases, V lost 0 bases, and 6 bases had no gene match. The CDR3 runs 17 residues. From germline, CDR1 is LGHNA and CDR2 YSLEER. Here the CDR3 DNA reads TGCGCCAGCAGCCAAGAACTAGCGGGGACTACTTACAATGAGCAGTTCTTC. This gives the protein CASSQELAGTTYNEQFF.

The rearrangement uses TRBV5-5 and TRBJ1-2; 8 positions match TRBD1. The CDR3 spans 14 residues. From germline, CDR1 is SGHKS and CDR2 YYEKEE (reference sequence). With V trimmed by 5 bases and J by 4 bases, 7 bases remained unmatched. The CDR3 region has the DNA TGTGCCAGCAGTCGGACAGGGACCACCTATGGCTACACCTTC. It yields the protein CASSRTGTTYGYTF.

The chain couples TRBV20-1 to TRBJ1-2; no firm D call. CDR1 is DFQATT and CDR2 is SNEGSKA in the germline V gene (reference sequence). V was pared by 3 bases and J by 4 bases, with 6 bases between. This CDR3 has 11 residues. CDR3 sequence reads: CSASLGYGYTF. In DNA, the CDR3 is TGCAGTGCTAGTCTCGGCTATGGCTACACCTTC.

The V and J genes are TRBV5-4 and TRBJ1-1; D is undetermined. CDR3 size: 13 residues. V was shortened by 0 bases and J by 3 bases, with 6 bases between the two germline ends. Looked up from germline, CDR1 is SGHNT and CDR2 is YYREEE (reference sequence). The CDR3 DNA sequence: TGTGCCAGCAGCTTGGGGCAGTACACTGAAGCTTTCTTT. Residues: CASSLGQYTEAFF.

V is TRBV29-1 and J is TRBJ2-7; 7 bases map to TRBD1. With 5 bases clipped from V and 3 bases from J, the junction kept 7 bases outside the gene matches. The CDR3 is 13 residues long. Germline V gene sequence: CDR1 SQVTM, CDR2 ANQGSEA. CDR3 residues: CSVWGTEDYEQYF. The DNA of the CDR3 is TGCAGCGTTTGGGGGACAGAAGACTACGAGCAGTACTTC.

The rearrangement uses TRBV18 and TRBJ1-1, with 7 bases fitting TRBD1. With V trimmed by 2 bases and J by 0 bases, 6 bases remained unmatched. Germline-derived CDR1 and CDR2 are KGHSH and LQKENI. This CDR3 has 16 amino acids. CDR3 nucleotides: TGTGCCAGCTCACCAACTACAGGGGCAGTGAACACTGAAGCTTTCTTT. It is translated as CASSPTTGAVNTEAFF.

Only a few counts were recorded for this clone. The chain recombines TRBV7-2 with TRBJ1-1; tentative D call: TRBD1 (6 bases). This CDR3 contains 13 residues. Trimming pared 3 bases from V and 5 bases from J, leaving 10 bases between. Germline-derived CDR1 and CDR2 are SGHTA and FQGNSA. CDR3 in amino acids: CASSFTGTTEAFF. CDR3 bases: TGTGCCAGCAGCTTCACGGGGACAACTGAAGCTTTCTTT.

The chain has TRBV11-2 and TRBJ1-2; D call uncertain. Deletions cut 1 base from V and 8 bases from J, with 5 bases between. Looked up from germline, CDR1 is SGHAT and CDR2 is FQNNGV. There are 11 residues in the CDR3. CDR3 sequence: CASSLATGYTF. The CDR3 nucleotides are TGTGCCAGCAGCTTAGCGACCGGCTACACCTTC.

This chain uses TRBV7-9 with TRBJ2-2; no firm D call. V was trimmed by 0 bases and J by 3 bases, leaving 14 bases between them. CDR3 length: 17 amino acids. Germline V lookup: CDR1 SEHNR, CDR2 FQNEAQ (reference sequence). DNA for the CDR3: TGTGCCAGCAGCTTAGCAACGAGTAACGGTTACACCGGGGAGCTGTTTTTT. As protein: CASSLATSNGYTGELFF.

The chain couples TRBV10-3 to TRBJ1-3; D unclear. Trimming took off 6 bases at V and 0 bases at J, with 9 bases between the two ends. The CDR3 is made up of 14 amino acids. CDR1 and CDR2 (germline): ENHRY, SYGVKD. The CDR3 DNA reads TGTGCCATCAGCCGTGAGGGCTCTGGAAACACCATATATTTT. This gives the protein CAISREGSGNTIYF.

The V call is TRBV7-9, the J call TRBJ1-3; tentative D call: TRBD1 (5 bases). Trimming cost V 5 bases and J 0 bases, with 14 bases left between them. Germline CDR1 and CDR2: SEHNR and FQNEAQ (reference sequence). The CDR3 has 16 residues. The CDR3 bases are TGTGCCAGCAGCCCCGCGCTTGGGGGCTCTGGAAACACCATATATTTT. Protein product: CASSPALGGSGNTIYF. The full variable domain, rest sourced from reference TRBV7-9 and TRBJ1-3, is DTGVSQNPRHKITKRGQNVTFRCDPISEHNRLYWYRQTLGQGPEFLTYFQNEAQLEKSRLLSDRFSAERPKGSFSTLEIQRTEQGDSAMYLCASSPALGGSGNTIYFGEGSWLTVV.

This sequence joins TRBV28 and TRBJ1-1, with a tentative D call TRBD1 (5 bases). V was cut by 8 bases and J by 11 bases, with 15 bases left in between. This CDR3 region has 11 residues. The germline CDR1 and CDR2 sequences are MDHEN and SYDVKM. DNA for the CDR3: TGTGCCAGCCCTGGGGGGGTGGGGGCTTTCTTT. It is translated as CASPGGVGAFF.

CDR3 sequence: CASIGAGFLSETQYF. The CDR3 DNA reads as TGTGCCAGCATCGGAGCGGGGTTCCTATCAGAGACCCAGTACTTC. The chain carries TRBV2 and TRBJ2-5, with 7 bases identical to TRBD2. V gave up 7 bases and J gave up 4 bases; unmatched junction bases: 12. This CDR3 region has 15 residues. CDR1 is SNHLY, CDR2 FYNNEI, per germline.

This clone came up once. The chain links TRBV19 to TRBJ2-1; TRBD2 matches 12 bases. Germline V gene data show CDR1 as LNHDA and CDR2 as SQIVND (reference sequence). The CDR3 contains 16 residues. V gave up 0 bases and J gave up 7 bases; unmatched junction bases: 4. The chain's CDR3 is CASSIDRLAGGNEQFF. DNA for the CDR3: TGTGCCAGTAGTATAGATCGGCTAGCGGGAGGGAATGAGCAGTTCTTC.

This clone came up once. V is TRBV4-3 and J is TRBJ2-3, with a weak D call TRBD2 (6 bases). Between the trimmed V and J ends, which lost 4 bases and 5 bases, there was a span of 16 bases. CDR1 and CDR2 from the germline V gene are LGHNA and YSLEER. The CDR3 runs to 15 residues. CDR3 residues: CASSRGTLLGDTQYF. CDR3 sequence (DNA): TGCGCCAGCAGCCGCGGGACTCTCCTGGGAGATACGCAGTATTTT.

This chain joins TRBV2 and TRBJ2-7; no reliable D call. Trimming took 6 bases from V and 6 from J, leaving 12 bases between them. This CDR3 has 12 amino acids. Germline V gene lookup returns CDR1 SNHLY and CDR2 FYNNEI. CDR3 nucleotide sequence: TGTGCCAGCAGCCTACGAGTAGGCGAGCAGTACTTC. Residues: CASSLRVGEQYF.

The chain links TRBV18 to TRBJ2-5; D gene uncertain. The DNA end is more similar to TRBJ2-7, so the J call may be wrong. Per germline, CDR1 KGHSH and CDR2 LQKENI. The length of the CDR3 is 15 residues. The chain's CDR3 is CASSPGRGASYEQYF. The CDR3 region has the DNA TGTGCCAGCTCACCAGGTCGCGGAGCCTCCTACGAGCAGTACTTC.

The V call is TRBV7-9, the J call TRBJ2-3; weak D call: TRBD2 (6 bases). Germline loops: CDR1 SEHNR, CDR2 FQNEAQ (reference sequence). Trimming removed 4 bases from V and 2 bases from J, with 10 bases in between. The CDR3 is made up of 14 amino acids. CDR3 DNA sequence: TGTGCCAGCAGCTACGGGAGTGACACAGATACGCAGTATTTT. Protein: CASSYGSDTDTQYF.

This clone was seen a single time. The gene calls are TRBV6-4 and TRBJ1-6; possible D gene TRBD1, 5 bases. Germline CDR1 reads MRHNA; CDR2 reads SNTAGT. The CDR3 has 13 residues. Trimming removed 9 bases at V and 5 bases at J, with 11 bases between. CDR3 residues: CARMDINNSPLHF. CDR3 in DNA: TGTGCCAGGATGGACATAAATAATTCACCCCTCCACTTT.

The sample holds one count of this clone. Different DNA sequences within this sample yield the same CDR3. V is TRBV7-2 and J is TRBJ2-1; D call uncertain. This CDR3 comprises 14 residues. The V end was cut by 0 bases, the J end by 4 bases, with 7 bases between. The V gene's germline CDR1 is SGHTA and CDR2 FQGNSA. The CDR3 DNA reads TGTGCCAGCAGCTTAGCTGGAACGTACAATGAGCAGTTCTTC. Protein product: CASSLAGTYNEQFF.

The CDR3 sequence is CASSPTGQWNSPLHF. In DNA form, the CDR3 reads TGCGCCAGCAGCCCCACGGGACAGTGGAATTCACCCCTCCACTTT. V and J are TRBV5-1 and TRBJ1-6; 7 bases are a match to TRBD1. CDR1 is SGHRS, CDR2 YFSETQ, per germline. J was trimmed by 7 bases and V by 4 bases; bases with no gene match: 8. CDR3 length equals 15 residues.